This record concerns one T cell receptor beta chain sequence. Clinical history as reported by participants underpinned cohort assignment. This specimen belongs to a study of blood T cell repertoires in COVID-19. Study overall: COVID-19 samples, acute and convalescent, were from the United States, Italy and Spain.

V lost 6 bases, J lost 7 bases, and 13 bases lay in between. This CDR3 is 11 amino acids long. CDR1 is DFQATT and CDR2 is SNEGSKA in the germline V gene (reference sequence). Original methodology: The authors estimated nucleated cell counts from reference gene primer amplification. Profiled with immunoSEQ multiplex PCR; TCRdb holds only in-frame clones, not every one. V and J calls and clone size are as listed in that table; D and trimming were resolved from the DNA. The sample shows 350,000 to 400,000 clones, more than 85% of them seen only once. The rearrangement joins TRBV20-1 to TRBJ2-7; D is unresolved. Input material: PBMCs or T cells enriched from blood (not recorded which). This TCR derives from a woman aged 40 to 55 who had been exposed to COVID-19. CDR3 region: CSATPVGEQYF. CDR3 DNA: TGCAGTGCCACCCCGGTCGGGGAGCAGTACTTC.